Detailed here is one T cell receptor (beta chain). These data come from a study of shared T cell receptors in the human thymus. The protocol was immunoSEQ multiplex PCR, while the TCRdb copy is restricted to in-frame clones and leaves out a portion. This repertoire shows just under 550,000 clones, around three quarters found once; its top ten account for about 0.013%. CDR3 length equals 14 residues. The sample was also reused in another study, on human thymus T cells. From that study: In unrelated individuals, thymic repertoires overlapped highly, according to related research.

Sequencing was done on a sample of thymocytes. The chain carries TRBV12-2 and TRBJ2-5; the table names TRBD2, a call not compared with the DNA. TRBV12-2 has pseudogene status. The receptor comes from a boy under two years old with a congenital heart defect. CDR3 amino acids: CASRSRGYWETQYF. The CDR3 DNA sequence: TGTGCAAGTCGCTCTAGAGGTTATTGGGAGACCCAGTACTTC.